These T cell receptor beta chains were read from a single sample in a study of T-cell memory formation after mild COVID-19. A single record per CDR3 protein comes from TCRdb applying MiXCR to the 5' RACE reads. In the table there are 40,000 to 55,000 distinct CDR3 sequences, 7.3% of which are singletons. The sample was PBMCs or a T cell subset sorted from them (not recorded which). These receptor sequences come from a man aged 18 to 35 who had mild COVID-19 (a few samples of this study predate the infection). Cell type and time point are not known. Both conserved end residues are part of each CDR3. Fields, in order: D gene, V gene, clone size, J gene, CDR3 length, CDR3 protein, CDR3 DNA. D genes are given only for firm matches. Clone size, where shown, is once, few, many, or a class for clones that have expanded.

>.|TRBV29-1|.|TRBJ2-1|12
CSVRQGGNEQFF
TGCAGCGTTAGACAGGGAGGCAATGAGCAGTTCTTC
>.|TRBV30|.|TRBJ1-5|13
CAWALGGNQPQHF
TGTGCCTGGGCCTTAGGGGGCAATCAGCCCCAGCATTTT
>TRBD2|TRBV7-9|.|TRBJ2-5|18
CASSQGLSGDPLQETQYF
TGTGCCAGCAGCCAAGGCCTTAGCGGGGACCCTCTCCAAGAGACCCAGTACTTC
>TRBD1|TRBV20-1|.|TRBJ1-1|16
CSATGGTGKGNTEAFF
TGCAGTGCCACCGGGGGGACAGGGAAGGGGAACACTGAAGCTTTCTTT
>.|TRBV11-2|.|TRBJ2-4|15
CASSLEALAKNIQYF
TGTGCCAGCAGCTTAGAAGCCCTAGCCAAAAACATTCAGTACTTC
>TRBD1|TRBV20-1|.|TRBJ2-7|14
CSARPDRRSYEQYF
TGCAGTGCTAGACCGGACAGGAGATCCTACGAGCAGTACTTC
>TRBD1|TRBV3-1|few|TRBJ1-1|13
CASSQWRDREAFF
TGTGCCAGCAGTCAGTGGCGGGACAGGGAAGCTTTCTTT
>.|TRBV20-1|few|TRBJ2-5|12
CSAERGKETQYF
TGCAGTGCTGAAAGGGGGAAAGAGACCCAGTACTTC
>.|TRBV9|few|TRBJ1-6|15
CASSAQREGYSPLHF
TGTGCCAGCAGCGCCCAGAGGGAAGGGTATTCACCCCTCCACTTT
>TRBD1|TRBV5-1|many|TRBJ2-2|16
CASSSRDRGGTGELFF
TGCGCCAGCAGCTCCCGGGACAGGGGCGGCACCGGGGAGCTGTTTTTT
>TRBD2|TRBV5-1|.|TRBJ2-5|14
CASSTPWEGETQYF
TGCGCCAGCAGCACCCCATGGGAGGGAGAGACCCAGTACTTC
>.|TRBV7-8|.|TRBJ1-5|16
CASSSQGIRRNQPQHF
TGTGCCAGCAGCTCCCAGGGAATTCGACGCAATCAGCCCCAGCATTTT
>.|TRBV5-4|.|TRBJ2-1|14
CASSFGGAGNEQFF
TGTGCCAGCAGCTTTGGCGGGGCCGGCAATGAGCAGTTCTTC
>.|TRBV28|.|TRBJ1-2|15
CASSFRGDPPYGYTF
TGTGCCAGCAGTTTCCGGGGGGACCCTCCTTATGGCTACACCTTC
>.|TRBV11-2|few|TRBJ1-1|15
CASSLSGRGRGEAFF
TGTGCCAGCAGCTTGAGTGGAAGAGGACGGGGTGAAGCTTTCTTT
>.|TRBV4-2|.|TRBJ2-6|16
CASSQDSSRGANVLTF
TGTGCCAGCAGCCAAGATAGCAGTAGAGGGGCCAACGTCCTGACTTTC
>.|TRBV10-3|many|TRBJ1-2|13
CAIRGALNYGYTF
TGTGCCATCAGAGGGGCCCTGAACTATGGCTACACCTTC
>.|TRBV7-2|.|TRBJ1-5|14
CASNRDWSNQPQHF
TGTGCCAGTAACAGGGATTGGAGCAATCAGCCCCAGCATTTT
>TRBD1|TRBV7-2|.|TRBJ2-7|16
CASSLLSGTGSYEQYF
TGTGCCAGCAGCTTACTATCCGGGACAGGTTCCTACGAGCAGTACTTC
>.|TRBV4-3|few|TRBJ2-1|16
CASSQNPESSYNEQFF
TGCGCCAGCAGCCAGAACCCCGAGAGCTCCTACAATGAGCAGTTCTTC
>.|TRBV6-5|many|TRBJ2-2|15
CASSQMYGNTGELFF
TGTGCCAGCAGTCAAATGTACGGGAACACCGGGGAGCTGTTTTTT
>.|TRBV2|.|TRBJ1-4|12
CASKGDYEKLFF
TGTGCCAGCAAAGGAGACTATGAAAAACTGTTTTTT
>TRBD1|TRBV5-1|few|TRBJ1-1|13
CASSQQGQTEAFF
TGCGCCAGCAGCCAACAGGGGCAAACTGAAGCTTTCTTT
>TRBD1|TRBV4-1|.|TRBJ2-1|15
CASSQEGQGPPEQFF
TGCGCCAGCAGCCAAGAGGGACAGGGACCCCCTGAGCAGTTCTTC
>.|TRBV5-5|medium-sized|TRBJ2-4|14
CASSLGVAKNIQYF
TGTGCCAGCAGCTTGGGTGTAGCCAAAAACATTCAGTACTTC
>.|TRBV12-3/TRBV12-4|.|TRBJ1-5|15
CASSSGGSTNQPQHF
TGTGCCAGCAGTTCGGGGGGGTCCACCAATCAGCCCCAGCATTTT
>TRBD2|TRBV6-6|.|TRBJ2-1|15
CASRLTSGGANEQFF
TGTGCCAGCAGACTTACTAGCGGGGGAGCCAATGAGCAGTTCTTC
>.|TRBV5-4|.|TRBJ1-2|15
CASTAGAPNNYGYTF
TGTGCCAGCACCGCAGGAGCCCCAAATAACTATGGCTACACCTTC
>.|TRBV5-6|few|TRBJ1-5|12
CASSLGNQPQHF
TGTGCCAGCAGCTTGGGGAATCAGCCCCAGCATTTT
>TRBD1|TRBV7-2|few|TRBJ1-2|14
CASSLTRDSYGYTF
TGTGCCAGCAGCTTAACCCGGGACAGCTATGGCTACACCTTC
>TRBD1|TRBV6-5|many|TRBJ1-2|13
CASSRDSNYGYTF
TGTGCCAGCAGTAGGGACAGCAACTATGGCTACACCTTC
>.|TRBV5-1|.|TRBJ1-1|15
CASSYHGAGNTEAFF
TGCGCCAGCAGCTACCATGGGGCAGGGAACACTGAAGCTTTCTTT
>.|TRBV5-6|.|TRBJ2-1|14
CASSFLVIRDEQFF
TGTGCCAGCAGCTTCTTGGTGATCAGGGATGAGCAGTTCTTC
>.|TRBV9|.|TRBJ1-2|13
CASSGGGNYGYTF
TGTGCCAGCAGCGGCGGGGGTAACTATGGCTACACCTTC
>.|TRBV4-3|many|TRBJ1-6|19
CASSQDTPTPGSYNSPLHF
TGCGCCAGCAGCCAAGATACTCCAACACCAGGATCCTATAATTCACCCCTCCACTTT
>.|TRBV24-1|.|TRBJ1-2|12
CATSGGGYGYTF
TGTGCCACCAGTGGGGGTGGCTATGGCTACACCTTC
>TRBD1|TRBV7-7|few|TRBJ2-5|15
CASSVDRGHGETQYF
TGTGCTAGCAGCGTAGACAGGGGGCACGGGGAGACCCAGTACTTC
>TRBD2|TRBV24-1|.|TRBJ2-7|14
CATSERGTNYEQYF
TGTGCCACCAGTGAACGCGGGACTAACTACGAGCAGTACTTC
>.|TRBV7-9|.|TRBJ2-7|16
CASSSHLVGPLYEQYF
TGTGCCAGCAGCTCCCATCTGGTAGGTCCCCTCTACGAGCAGTACTTC
>.|TRBV11-2|few|TRBJ2-3|11
CATAGTDTQYF
TGTGCCACCGCGGGGACAGATACGCAGTATTTT
>TRBD1|TRBV5-4|few|TRBJ1-1|16
CASSPRTGGAGTEAFF
TGTGCCAGCAGCCCAAGGACAGGGGGCGCGGGCACTGAAGCTTTCTTT
>.|TRBV7-2|.|TRBJ2-3|14
CASSFQSHTDTQYF
TGTGCCAGCAGCTTTCAAAGCCACACAGATACGCAGTATTTT
>.|TRBV2|few|TRBJ2-5|14
CASSEQGGQETQYF
TGTGCCAGCAGTGAACAGGGGGGCCAAGAGACCCAGTACTTC
>.|TRBV6-2/TRBV6-3|few|TRBJ1-1|15
CASSYVVRMGTEAFF
TGTGCCAGCAGTTATGTCGTGAGGATGGGAACTGAAGCTTTCTTT
>.|TRBV4-2|.|TRBJ2-1|14
CASGSVPEDNEQFF
TGTGCCAGCGGTTCGGTCCCGGAAGACAATGAGCAGTTCTTC
>.|TRBV27|few|TRBJ1-4|11
CATLFNEKLFF
TGTGCCACCCTTTTTAATGAAAAACTGTTTTTT